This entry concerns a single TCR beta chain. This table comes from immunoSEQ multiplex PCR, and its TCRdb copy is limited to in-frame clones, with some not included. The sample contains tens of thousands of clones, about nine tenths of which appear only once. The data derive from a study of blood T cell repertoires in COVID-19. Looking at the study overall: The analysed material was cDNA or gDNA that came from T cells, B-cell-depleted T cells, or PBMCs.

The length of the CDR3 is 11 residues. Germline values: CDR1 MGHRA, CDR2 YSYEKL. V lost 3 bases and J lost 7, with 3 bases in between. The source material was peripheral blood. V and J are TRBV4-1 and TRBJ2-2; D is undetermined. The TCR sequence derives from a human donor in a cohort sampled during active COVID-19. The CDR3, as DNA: TGCGCCAGCAGCCACAGCGGGGAGCTGTTTTTT. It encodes CASSHSGELFF.